This is a list of T cell receptor beta chains from one sample in a study of OX40 agonist ivuxolimab in advanced cancers. TCRdb keeps only in-frame clones here, not all; method: immunoSEQ multiplex PCR. The table records over 80,000 clones, about nine tenths of them present only once. Sequenced material: CD4+ or CD8+ T cells sorted from blood, taken in a trial of the OX40 agonist ivuxolimab. All receptors come from an adult with an advanced solid tumor such as melanoma, head and neck, liver or kidney cancer. Each CDR3 is given with its conserved first and last residue.

CDR3 protein: CASSPMVAPGELFF
V gene: TRBV7-2
J gene: TRBJ2-2

CDR3 protein: CASSLGRAQNNEQFF
V gene: TRBV7-2
J gene: TRBJ2-1

CDR3 protein: CASSRGRVLTGELFF
V gene: TRBV28
J gene: TRBJ2-2

CDR3 protein: CASSPRSVMTKNIQYF
V gene: TRBV19
J gene: TRBJ2-4

CDR3 protein: CASSYASRPYNSPLHF
V gene: TRBV6-5
J gene: TRBJ1-6

CDR3 protein: CASSRYGGNQPQHF
V gene: TRBV5-4
J gene: TRBJ1-5

CDR3 protein: CSVVGTDAGNTIYF
V gene: TRBV29-1
J gene: TRBJ1-3

CDR3 protein: CASRTGTHLGNTIYF
V gene: TRBV6-5
J gene: TRBJ1-3

CDR3 protein: CASSKRYGGTAGELFF
V gene: TRBV7-2
J gene: TRBJ2-2

CDR3 protein: CASGGTSGFTTDTQYF
V gene: TRBV4-2
J gene: TRBJ2-3

CDR3 protein: CAWKGLGTYNEQFF
V gene: TRBV30
J gene: TRBJ2-1

CDR3 protein: CASSPTYKNTEAFF
V gene: TRBV7-9
J gene: TRBJ1-1

CDR3 protein: CASSTHQGQGYNEQFF
V gene: TRBV19
J gene: TRBJ2-1

CDR3 protein: CASSASPLRSGNTIYF
V gene: TRBV9
J gene: TRBJ1-3

CDR3 protein: CAIGREARNEQFF
V gene: TRBV10-3
J gene: TRBJ2-1

CDR3 protein: CAIPGGELFF
V gene: TRBV6-4
J gene: TRBJ2-2

CDR3 protein: CASSLQGSHQPQHF
V gene: TRBV7-2
J gene: TRBJ1-5

CDR3 protein: CASSPGGETDTQYF
V gene: TRBV18
J gene: TRBJ2-3

CDR3 protein: CAIGEPQGDYGYTF
V gene: TRBV10-3
J gene: TRBJ1-2

CDR3 protein: CASSQRSGATNEKLFF
V gene: TRBV7-2
J gene: TRBJ1-4

CDR3 protein: CATGTGGSYEQYF
V gene: TRBV30
J gene: TRBJ2-7

CDR3 protein: CASSEGNSPLHF
V gene: TRBV2
J gene: TRBJ1-6

CDR3 protein: CASSLEGSNTEAFF
V gene: TRBV7-2
J gene: TRBJ1-1

CDR3 protein: CASSGYRSLEQFF
V gene: TRBV7-6
J gene: TRBJ2-1

CDR3 protein: CASEDPVGAQHF
V gene: TRBV28
J gene: TRBJ1-5

CDR3 protein: CASSLVGGRHTQYF
V gene: TRBV11-2
J gene: TRBJ2-3

CDR3 protein: CASSRTRQGRYTEAFF
V gene: TRBV5-6
J gene: TRBJ1-1

CDR3 protein: CASSLRQGTTNTGELFF
V gene: TRBV19
J gene: TRBJ2-2

CDR3 protein: CASSPTGVFQPQHF
V gene: TRBV18
J gene: TRBJ1-5

CDR3 protein: CASSLRGGNQPQHF
V gene: TRBV27
J gene: TRBJ1-5

CDR3 protein: CASSLGSGRSEQYF
V gene: TRBV7-8
J gene: TRBJ2-7

CDR3 protein: CASSQIGTGRSYGYTF
V gene: TRBV4-1
J gene: TRBJ1-2

CDR3 protein: CASSEGDRIYGYTF
V gene: TRBV6-1
J gene: TRBJ1-2

CDR3 protein: CASSRDVGGFYGYTF
V gene: TRBV4-1
J gene: TRBJ1-2

CDR3 protein: CASSVAAAGREQFF
V gene: TRBV9
J gene: TRBJ2-1

CDR3 protein: CASSRDSGNSPLHF
V gene: TRBV6-1
J gene: TRBJ1-6

CDR3 protein: CASSIAEHTGELFF
V gene: TRBV19
J gene: TRBJ2-2

CDR3 protein: CASSLEGGGNQPQHF
V gene: TRBV7-9
J gene: TRBJ1-5

CDR3 protein: CASSLESHGRGLDTQYF
V gene: TRBV7-2
J gene: TRBJ2-3

CDR3 protein: CASSPRDPSYEQYF
V gene: TRBV18
J gene: TRBJ2-7

CDR3 protein: CASSLKAQETQYF
V gene: TRBV5-1
J gene: TRBJ2-5

CDR3 protein: CASSLEGTDNYGYTF
V gene: TRBV11-2
J gene: TRBJ1-2

CDR3 protein: CASSPGQGARETQYF
V gene: TRBV11-3
J gene: TRBJ2-5

CDR3 protein: CASSYTTGGQEKLFF
V gene: TRBV6-5
J gene: TRBJ1-4

CDR3 protein: CASSPSLQGQETQYF
V gene: TRBV9
J gene: TRBJ2-5

CDR3 protein: CASSLVNVGEETQYF
V gene: TRBV5-1
J gene: TRBJ2-5

CDR3 protein: CASNSQGQPQHF
V gene: TRBV6-6
J gene: TRBJ1-5

CDR3 protein: CAAGTSYTDTQYF
V gene: TRBV19
J gene: TRBJ2-3

CDR3 protein: CASSPDISGANVLTF
V gene: TRBV5-4
J gene: TRBJ2-6

CDR3 protein: CASSQVLNTEAFF
V gene: TRBV4-1
J gene: TRBJ1-1

CDR3 protein: CASAPGSKGITEAFF
V gene: TRBV5-5
J gene: TRBJ1-1

CDR3 protein: CSLPYYNEQFF
V gene: TRBV29-1
J gene: TRBJ2-1

CDR3 protein: CASSFRDPFIGQFF
V gene: TRBV27
J gene: TRBJ2-1

CDR3 protein: CASSGQTGKAFF
V gene: TRBV9
J gene: TRBJ1-1

CDR3 protein: CASSKTQYTEAFF
V gene: TRBV6-4
J gene: TRBJ1-1